Given below is one TCR beta chain in context. Its antigen remains unidentified. This specimen belongs to a study of T cells in localized non-small cell lung cancer. Notes on the study in general: Those with higher blood T cell density had longer overall survival. There were a median around 60 of the top 100 tumor clones appearing in adjacent lung. As only one tumor region underwent sequencing, heterogeneity remains possible. Uninvolved adjacent lung showed peak T cell clonality, exceeding tumor.

V was shortened by 5 bases and J by 0 bases, with 16 bases between the two germline ends. The CDR3 covers 16 residues. Germline assignment: CDR1 SEHNR and CDR2 FQNEAQ (reference sequence). TCRdb's copy holds only in-frame clones and misses some; the assay was immunoSEQ multiplex PCR. Among more than 20,000 clones listed, around 88% were seen once. The source was peripheral blood, collected before any cancer treatment. This TCR derives from a female donor aged 60 or older with stage I lung adenocarcinoma. The genes are TRBV7-9 and TRBJ2-5; weak D call: TRBD1 (6 bases). CDR3 amino acids: CASSHRRGYYQETQYF. The CDR3 DNA follows: TGTGCCAGCAGCCACCGCAGGGGCTACTACCAAGAGACCCAGTACTTC.